A selection of T cell receptor beta chains follows, all from one sample in a study of cytomegalovirus exposure and HLA in healthy donors. Here immunoSEQ multiplex PCR was the method, and the copy in TCRdb shows in-frame clones only, minus some. The sample consists of 110,000 to 150,000 clones, more than 75% of them appearing once. Sequencing was done on a sample of PBMCs. These receptors were collected from a female donor in good health and CMV-seronegative. The CDR3 runs from the conserved cysteine through the conserved F or W. D genes are given only for firm matches. Size is stated for part of the rows, as once, few or many counts, or as a class when the clone is expanded.

NA,TRBD1,TRBJ1-2,TRBV6-6,TGTGCCAGCAGCCCGCAACAGGGGAATGGCTACACCTTC,CASSPQQGNGYTF
NA,NA,TRBJ1-6,TRBV28,TGTGCCACCGCTTCAGGGGATTCACCCCTCCACTTT,CATASGDSPLHF
NA,NA,TRBJ1-1,TRBV15,TGTGCCACCAGCGAGGTGAACACTGAAGCTTTCTTT,CATSEVNTEAFF
NA,TRBD1,TRBJ1-5,TRBV27,TGTGCCAGCAGCCAACGGACAGGGGGGTTCGATAGCAATCAGCCCCAGCATTTT,CASSQRTGGFDSNQPQHF
NA,TRBD2,TRBJ2-7,TRBV12-5,TGTGCTAGTGTTCCGGGACTAGCGGGGCCCCAATCCTACGAGCAGTACTTC,CASVPGLAGPQSYEQYF
NA,NA,TRBJ2-2,TRBV4-3,TGCGCCAGCAGCCAAGAGCGGGGCCCTCTCCAGCTGTTTTTT,CASSQERGPLQLFF
NA,TRBD1,TRBJ1-5,TRBV5-6,TGTGCCAGCAGCTGGCAGGGGGCTATGAATCAGCCCCAGCATTTT,CASSWQGAMNQPQHF
NA,TRBD1,TRBJ2-3,TRBV11-3,TGTGCCAGCAGCCAGCGGGTGGGACAGGGCATAGATACGCAGTATTTT,CASSQRVGQGIDTQYF
NA,NA,TRBJ2-7,TRBV27,TGTGCCAGCAGTCCCGAGCTACTTTCCCCTCTCTACGAGCAGTACTTC,CASSPELLSPLYEQYF
NA,NA,TRBJ2-3,TRBV6-6,TGTGCCAGCAGTATAAACCTAGCCCCAGATACGCAGTATTTT,CASSINLAPDTQYF
NA,TRBD1,TRBJ2-2,TRBV18,TGTGCCAGCTCACCCTCGACAGGGACCAACACCGGGGAGCTGTTTTTT,CASSPSTGTNTGELFF
NA,TRBD1,TRBJ2-5,TRBV6-1,TGTGCCAGCAGTCCTCCGGGACAGGGGAGGGAGACCCAGTACTTC,CASSPPGQGRETQYF
NA,NA,TRBJ2-7,TRBV6-5,TGTGCCAGCAGCTACGTCCCGTCCGGGGGCTACGAGCAGTACTTC,CASSYVPSGGYEQYF
few,NA,TRBJ2-1,TRBV5-1,TGCGCCAGCAGGGCATGGCGGGAAATTGATGAGCAGTTCTTC,CASRAWREIDEQFF
NA,NA,TRBJ1-2,TRBV18,TGTGCCAGCTCACCGACAGATATGCATGGCTACACCTTC,CASSPTDMHGYTF
NA,NA,TRBJ2-7,TRBV15,TGTGCCACCAGCAGGGCCCGGGGGTACGAGCAGTACTTC,CATSRARGYEQYF
once,TRBD2,TRBJ2-1,TRBV13,TGTGCCAGCAGCTTAGGGCGGGAGGGTAGGTTCTTC,CASSLGREGRFF
few,TRBD1,TRBJ2-3,TRBV4-3,TGCGCCAGCAGCCAAGATTTTCTACAGGGGACCTTTCTGGGAGCAGATACGCAGTATTTT,CASSQDFLQGTFLGADTQYF
NA,TRBD1,TRBJ1-6,TRBV27,TGTGCCAGCCGGGACAGGGGATCACCCCTCCACTTT,CASRDRGSPLHF
once,TRBD1,TRBJ1-2,TRBV7-9,TGTGCCAGCAGCTTAGGGGACAGGAGGGTATACACCTTC,CASSLGDRRVYTF
NA,NA,TRBJ1-2,TRBV18,TGTGCCAGCTCACCATCTTCGGGAGCCTATGGCTACACCTTC,CASSPSSGAYGYTF
NA,NA,TRBJ1-1,TRBV7-2,TGTGCCAGCAGCTTAGCCCAGGGGATTACTGAAGCTTTCTTT,CASSLAQGITEAFF
NA,TRBD1,TRBJ2-7,TRBV30,TGTGCCTGGAGCCTTTACCAGGGGGCGTCTTACGAGCAGTACTTC,CAWSLYQGASYEQYF
NA,NA,TRBJ1-6,TRBV6-4,TGTGCCAGCAGTGACGAGGGAGATTCACCCCTCCACTTT,CASSDEGDSPLHF
once,TRBD1,TRBJ2-1,TRBV2,TGTGCCTTAGGGGACAGCGAGTACAATGAGCAGTTCTTC,CALGDSEYNEQFF
NA,NA,TRBJ1-1,TRBV19,TGTGCCAGTAGTCCCAGGGGAATGGGCACTGAAGCTTTCTTT,CASSPRGMGTEAFF
few,NA,TRBJ1-6,TRBV27,TGTGCCAGCAGTATTTCGGTGTACGGAGCAAATTCACCCCTCCACTTT,CASSISVYGANSPLHF
NA,TRBD1,TRBJ2-1,TRBV5-1,TGCGCCAGCAGCAAGATACAGGGGAAATCCTACAATGAGCAGTTCTTC,CASSKIQGKSYNEQFF
once,NA,TRBJ1-2,TRBV28,TGTGCCAGCAGAGCCACCCCCACAGCAAACTATGGCTACACCTTC,CASRATPTANYGYTF
NA,NA,TRBJ2-7,TRBV20-1,TGCAGTGGAACGACAGCATACGAGCAGTACTTC,CSGTTAYEQYF
NA,NA,TRBJ2-1,TRBV5-1,TGCGCCAGCAGCTTGGACGCGGGACTGGAGCAGTTCTTC,CASSLDAGLEQFF
NA,TRBD2,TRBJ2-7,TRBV30,TGTGCCTGGAGGCCCAGACTAGCGGGATACCACGAGCAGTACTTC,CAWRPRLAGYHEQYF
NA,TRBD1,TRBJ2-3,TRBV5-4,TGTGCCAGCAGCCTAGGGGTTGTACAGGGGGCTCGGACGCAGTATTTT,CASSLGVVQGARTQYF
NA,TRBD1,TRBJ1-3,TRBV9,TGTGCCAGCAGCACACAGGGGACTGGAAACACCATATATTTT,CASSTQGTGNTIYF
once,NA,TRBJ2-1,TRBV12-5,TGTGCTAGTGGGACATTCTACAATGAGCAGTTCTTC,CASGTFYNEQFF
NA,NA,TRBJ2-5,TRBV7-2,TGTGCCAGCAGTAAGCGGGCAGGACCCCAAGAGACCCAGTACTTC,CASSKRAGPQETQYF
NA,NA,TRBJ1-6,TRBV5-1,TGCGCCAGCAGCTTTATAGAGGTCTCCTATAATTCACCCCTCCACTTT,CASSFIEVSYNSPLHF
NA,NA,TRBJ1-1,TRBV7-3,TGTGCCAGCAGCCCCAGAAGGAACACTGAAGCTTTCTTT,CASSPRRNTEAFF
once,TRBD2,TRBJ2-7,TRBV18,TGTGCCAGCTCACCGGGACTAGCGGAGACCTACGAGCAGTACTTC,CASSPGLAETYEQYF
NA,NA,TRBJ1-1,TRBV30,TGTGCCTGGAGTCTCCCAGGGCTTCAGATCGCTGAAGCTTTCTTT,CAWSLPGLQIAEAFF
few,TRBD1,TRBJ2-7,TRBV7-6,TGTGCCAGCAGCCCGGACTGGACAGGGGGCTACGAGCAGTACTTC,CASSPDWTGGYEQYF
NA,NA,TRBJ2-2,TRBV19,TGTGCTAGCAGGGCAGGGGCCAACACCGGGGAGCTGTTTTTT,CASRAGANTGELFF
NA,TRBD1,TRBJ1-2,TRBV4-1,TGCGCCAGCAGCCAAGCCGGGCAGGGGGCTTGTGGCTACACCTTC,CASSQAGQGACGYTF
NA,NA,TRBJ2-7,TRBV5-1,TGCGCCAGCAGCTTGGGGGCCGCAAGCTCCTACGAGCAGTACTTC,CASSLGAASSYEQYF
few,NA,TRBJ2-3,TRBV6-5,TGTGCCAGCAGTTACTCTTACGGGACTAGCACAGATACGCAGTATTTT,CASSYSYGTSTDTQYF
few,TRBD1,TRBJ1-4,TRBV9,TGTGCCAGCAGCGCCGGAGGGGGCAGTAATGAAAAACTGTTTTTT,CASSAGGGSNEKLFF
NA,TRBD1,TRBJ1-2,TRBV5-4,TGTGCCAGCAGGTCCGGACAGGGGGCGCACGGCTATGGCTACACCTTC,CASRSGQGAHGYGYTF
NA,NA,TRBJ1-2,TRBV5-4,TGTGCCAGCAGCTGGGCCCCGGACAGACCTAACTATGGCTACACCTTC,CASSWAPDRPNYGYTF
NA,NA,TRBJ2-1,TRBV27,TGTGCCAGCAGTTTCTCTATCCGACCGTTACGGGATGAGCAGTTCTTC,CASSFSIRPLRDEQFF
NA,NA,TRBJ1-3,TRBV5-6,TGTGCCAGCAGCTTAGACTTCAAATCCTCTGGAAACACCATATATTTT,CASSLDFKSSGNTIYF
once,NA,TRBJ1-1,TRBV13,TGTGCCAGCAGCGCTGTACAGGGTGGGAAGACTGAAGCTTTCTTT,CASSAVQGGKTEAFF
NA,NA,TRBJ2-2,TRBV28,TGTGCCAGCAGTTTCTTTACGGGTGTCACCGGGGAGCTGTTTTTT,CASSFFTGVTGELFF
NA,TRBD1,TRBJ2-1,TRBV11-2,TGTGCCAGCAGTCGGGACAGGGCTGCCAATGAGCAGTTCTTC,CASSRDRAANEQFF
NA,TRBD2,TRBJ2-7,TRBV28,TGTGCCAGCAGCGCGGGACTAGCGGGAACCTACGAGCAGTACTTC,CASSAGLAGTYEQYF
few,TRBD1,TRBJ1-1,TRBV7-9,TGTGCCAGCAGCACCCCTCGACAGGGCGGCGGCACTGAAGCTTTCTTT,CASSTPRQGGGTEAFF
NA,TRBD1,TRBJ2-7,TRBV5-4,TGTGCCAGCAGCTGGCCGGGACAGGGAGACTACGAGCAGTACTTC,CASSWPGQGDYEQYF
many,NA,TRBJ2-7,TRBV21-1,TGTGCCAGCAGCTACGATGGGACCTATGGGCGGCGGGAGGTAAATCCCTACGAGCAGTACTTC,CASSYDGTYGRREVNPYEQYF
NA,NA,TRBJ2-7,TRBV29-1,TGCAGCGTTGGAGCAGGGGGGTACTACGAGCAGTACTTC,CSVGAGGYYEQYF
NA,NA,TRBJ2-7,TRBV5-6,TGTGCCAGCAGCTTGGCCTTACTAGACGAGCAGTACTTC,CASSLALLDEQYF
NA,TRBD2,TRBJ2-3,TRBV7-8,TGTGCCAGCAGCTATGGAGCTAGCGGGAGTATAGATACGCAGTATTTT,CASSYGASGSIDTQYF